This T cell receptor (beta chain) was profiled in a study of control samples from healthy donors and cancer patients. Germline V gene lookup returns CDR1 SGHVS and CDR2 FQNEAQ. The CDR3 runs 14 residues. The V and J ends lost 4 bases and 8 bases respectively, with 15 bases between them. The repertoire was sequenced with immunoSEQ multiplex PCR; TCRdb's copy has only in-frame clones and lacks some. The table shows about 120,000 clones, with 70% to 90% occurring only once. This clone occurred once. The chain uses TRBV7-8 and TRBJ1-3, with a tentative D call TRBD1 (5 bases). This TCR was recovered from a man between 50 and 59 years old in good health. The sequenced sample was blood. CDR3: CASSSGAGTDTIYF. The CDR3 region has the DNA TGTGCCAGCAGCTCTGGTGCAGGGACGGACACCATATATTTT.